This T cell receptor (beta chain) was sequenced in a study of T-cell reconstitution after alpha-beta-depleted transplantation in children (TCRdb year 2016). Context from the whole study: T-cell immune reconstitution after TCRalphabeta/CD19-depleted allogeneic hematopoietic cell transplantation in children was quantitatively tracked in the study by means of TCR repertoire profiling.

Library preparation was by PCR. The listed sequencing device is Illumina HiSeq 2500. Molecular barcoding was employed in the preparation of TCR libraries, with unique molecular identifiers being used to normalize TCRbeta repertoire quantification. TCRdb reanalyzed the raw reads on its own, using fastp at Q25 for trimming and MiXCR for clone calling, and kept in-frame beta chains. Each entry is one CDR3 protein sequence, shown with its most common DNA and genes. The sample table records about 150,000 distinct CDR3 sequences; 8.5% to 10% of these occur just once. The ten largest clonotypes hold over 15% of the sample. The meaning of the sample's treatment or condition label: allogeneic hematopoietic cell transplantation with graft depleted of TCRalphabeta T cells and CD19 B cells. The transplant recipients were children given TCRalphabeta/CD19-depleted allogeneic hematopoietic cell grafts. Inclusive of the bounding cysteine and phenylalanine, the CDR3 is 14 residues long. Only the CDR3 part of the read is kept: 42 bases, read in frame from the first base. According to the germline V gene (reference sequence), CDR1 reads SGHKS and CDR2 reads YYEKEE. Between the V and J ends, shortened by 1 base and 8 bases respectively, the junction contains 12 bases.

Overall study outcomes, separate from this receptor: Apparently early alphabetaT-cell count recovery about two months after transplant reportedly relied on only several hundred rapidly expanded clones derived from non-depleted graft cells. The high TCRbeta diversity at day 60 in some patients was ascribed to recipient T cells and intrathymic progenitors that had survived conditioning. Over subsequent months, a decline in hyperexpanded clone frequencies was noted, and after one year, T-cell counts and TCRbeta diversity were mostly ascribed to newly produced T cells.

As to this clonotype: Its antigen specificity is not known. Within one base of it there is no much larger clone, and no base qualities were kept.

The receptor chain draws on TRBV5-5 and TRBJ1-4; TRBD1 could be the D gene, as 5 bases match. The sample was PBMCs, mostly from graft donor cells, taken 180 days after TCRalphabeta/CD19-depleted stem cell transplant. This clonotype originated in a female patient under 10 years old who had a stem cell transplant for congenital amegakaryocytic thrombocytopenia, so the T cells may come from the graft donor. This receptor has the CDR3 CASSLPGVTEKLFF. The DNA is TGTGCCAGCAGCTTGCCGGGGGTGACCGAAAAACTGTTTTTT.